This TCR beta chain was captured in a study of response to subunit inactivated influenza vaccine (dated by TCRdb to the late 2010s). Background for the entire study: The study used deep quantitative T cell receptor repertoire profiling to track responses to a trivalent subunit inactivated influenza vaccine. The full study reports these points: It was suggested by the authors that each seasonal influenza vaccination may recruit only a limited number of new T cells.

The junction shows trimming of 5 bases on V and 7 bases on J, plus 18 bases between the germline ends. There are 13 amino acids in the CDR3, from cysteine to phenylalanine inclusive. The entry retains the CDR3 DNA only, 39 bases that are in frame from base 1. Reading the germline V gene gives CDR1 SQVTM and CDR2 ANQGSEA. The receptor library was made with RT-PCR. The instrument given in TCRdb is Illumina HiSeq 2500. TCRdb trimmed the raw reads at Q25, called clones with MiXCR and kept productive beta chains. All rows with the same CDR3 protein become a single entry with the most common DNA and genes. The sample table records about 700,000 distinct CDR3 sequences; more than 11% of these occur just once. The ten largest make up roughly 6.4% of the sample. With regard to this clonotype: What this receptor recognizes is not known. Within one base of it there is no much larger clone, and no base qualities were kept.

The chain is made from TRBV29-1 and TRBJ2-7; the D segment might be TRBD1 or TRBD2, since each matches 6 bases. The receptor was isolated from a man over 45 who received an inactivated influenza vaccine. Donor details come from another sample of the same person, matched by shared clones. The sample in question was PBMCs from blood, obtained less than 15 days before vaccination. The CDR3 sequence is CSVFGGNPREQYF. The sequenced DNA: TGCAGCGTTTTCGGGGGCAACCCTAGAGAGCAGTACTTC.